The 26 T cell receptor beta chains below all came from one sample that was sequenced in a study of cytomegalovirus exposure and HLA in healthy donors. Sequenced by immunoSEQ multiplex PCR; TCRdb stores in-frame clones only, minus some. The data contain some 69,000 clones, 96% of them singletons. What was sequenced was PBMCs. Every receptor here comes from a man younger than 35 in good health and CMV-seronegative.

The V call is TRBV19, the J call TRBJ2-5; no clear D gene. V was trimmed by 3 bases and J by 5 bases, leaving 10 bases between them. Per the germline V gene, CDR1 is LNHDA and CDR2 is SQIVND (reference sequence). The CDR3 is 13 residues long. The CDR3 loop reads CASSIKIRETQYF. As DNA, the CDR3 is TGTGCCAGTAGTATTAAGATTCGGGAGACCCAGTACTTC.

Worth noting for this clone: A junction boundary mismatches the germline segment, possibly from a read error. The chain links TRBV6-6 to TRBJ1-1; possible D gene TRBD1, 5 bases. CDR1 is MNHNY, CDR2 SVGAGI, per germline (reference sequence). The CDR3 runs 14 residues. CDR3 amino acids: CAGSYERGNTEAFF. The DNA of the CDR3 is TGTGCCGGCAGTTACGAAAGGGGGAACACTGAAGCTTTCTTT.

This chain uses TRBV7-8 with TRBJ1-2, with D possibly matching TRBD1 (6 bases). This CDR3 has 14 residues. Between the trimmed V and J ends, which lost 2 bases and 2 bases, there was a span of 9 bases. Germline V CDR1 and CDR2: SGHVS, FQNEAQ. CDR3 sequence (DNA): TGTGCCAGCAGCTTACGGGACACCAACTATGGCTACACCTTC. It yields the protein CASSLRDTNYGYTF.

The CDR3 coding sequence is TGTGCCAGCAGTTCTTACTACGAGCAGTACTTC. Translating gives CASSSYYEQYF. The rearrangement uses TRBV27 and TRBJ2-7; D is uncertain. The CDR3 is made up of 11 amino acids. Germline-derived CDR1 and CDR2 are MNHEY and SMNVEV (reference sequence). V shed 4 bases and J shed 3 bases, with 4 bases lying between them.

The chain uses TRBV29-1 and TRBJ1-3; possible D gene TRBD1, 5 bases. The V gene's germline CDR1 is SQVTM and CDR2 ANQGSEA. V lost 6 bases to trimming and J lost 1 base, with 13 bases between them. The CDR3 totals 14 residues. This CDR3 reads CSVAGRDSGNTIYF. The CDR3 nucleotides read TGCAGCGTCGCGGGGCGGGATTCTGGAAACACCATATATTTT. The full variable domain, in which reference TRBV29-1 and TRBJ1-3 provide the parts outside the CDR3, is SAVISQKPSRDICQRGTSLTIQCQVDSQVTMMFWYRQQPGQSLTLIATANQGSEATYESGFVIDKFPISRPNLTFSTLTVSNMSPEDSSIYLCSVAGRDSGNTIYFGEGSWLTVV.

The table lists this clone with a count of one. This chain joins TRBV11-2 and TRBJ2-1, with 7 bases lining up with TRBD2. The CDR3 has 15 amino acids. From germline, CDR1 is SGHAT and CDR2 FQNNGV. V shed 2 bases, J shed 2 bases, and the junction held 3 bases outside the gene matches. The CDR3 reads CASSLQRGTYNEQFF. For the CDR3, the DNA is TGTGCCAGCAGCTTACAGCGGGGAACCTACAATGAGCAGTTCTTC. Looking up the rest from reference TRBV11-2 and TRBJ2-1 gives the full variable domain: EAGVAQSPRYKIIEKRQSVAFWCNPISGHATLYWYQQILGQGPKLLIQFQNNGVVDDSQLPKDRFSAERLKGVDSTLKIQPAKLEDSAVYLCASSLQRGTYNEQFFGPGTRLTVL.

V usage is TRBV10-3 and J usage is TRBJ2-7, with 7 bases aligning to TRBD1. V shed 1 base, J shed 4 bases, and the junction held 4 bases outside the gene matches. CDR1 is ENHRY and CDR2 is SYGVKD in the germline V gene. The CDR3 covers 14 residues. CDR3 region: CAISELQGIYEQYF. CDR3 in DNA: TGTGCCATCAGTGAGTTACAGGGGATATACGAGCAGTACTTC.

J is TRBJ1-1 and V is TRBV7-9; D perhaps matches TRBD1 (6 bases). The V gene lost 4 bases and the J gene lost 6 bases, with 12 bases spanning the gap. The CDR3 spans 13 residues. Germline lookup yields CDR1 SEHNR and CDR2 FQNEAQ (reference sequence). Here the CDR3 reads CASSSRDTSEAFF. The DNA for the CDR3 is TGTGCCAGCAGCTCCCGGGACACCTCTGAAGCTTTCTTT.

CDR3 sequence reads: CASSVRPATGKETQYF. The CDR3 DNA reads TGTGCCAGCAGCGTAAGACCAGCGACAGGGAAAGAGACCCAGTACTTC. The chain employs TRBV9 and TRBJ2-5; 7 nucleotides line up with TRBD1. The ends lost 1 base at V and 3 bases at J; junction bases unmatched: 9. CDR3 length equals 16 residues. CDR1 and CDR2 (germline): SGDLS, YYNGEE.

The CDR3 loop is CASMVGAVSGNTIYF. CDR3 in DNA: TGTGCCAGTATGGTGGGGGCTGTCTCTGGAAACACCATATATTTT. The genes are TRBV19 and TRBJ1-3; a possible D gene is TRBD1 (6 bases). With 7 bases removed from V and 0 bases from J, the gap between germline ends came to 13 bases. Germline V lookup: CDR1 LNHDA, CDR2 SQIVND (reference sequence). This CDR3 spans 15 amino acids. The whole variable domain, remainder taken from reference TRBV19 and TRBJ1-3, is DGGITQSPKYLFRKEGQNVTLSCEQNLNHDAMYWYRQDPGQGLRLIYYSQIVNDFQKGDIAEGYSVSREKKESFPLTVTSAQKNPTAFYLCASMVGAVSGNTIYFGEGSWLTVV.

This chain joins TRBV30 and TRBJ2-1, with a possible D match to TRBD2 (5 bases). Deletions cut 5 bases from V and 0 bases from J, with 17 bases between. This CDR3 is 16 amino acids long. Germline CDR1 GTSNPN, CDR2 SVGIG (reference sequence). The CDR3 loop is CAWDRDRDYSYNEQFF. The CDR3 DNA reads as TGTGCCTGGGACCGCGACCGGGATTACTCCTACAATGAGCAGTTCTTC.

V usage is TRBV5-1 and J usage is TRBJ2-2, with a tentative D call TRBD2 (6 bases). CDR1 and CDR2 from the germline V gene are SGHRS and YFSETQ. The CDR3 loop spans 15 amino acids. Trimming pared 7 bases from V and 5 bases from J, leaving 18 bases between. The CDR3 sequence is CASQPTAGSTGELFF. In DNA form, the CDR3 reads TGCGCCAGCCAACCGACGGCGGGAAGTACCGGGGAGCTGTTTTTT.

J is TRBJ2-7 and V is TRBV11-3; TRBD1 might be the D (5 bases). Looked up from germline, CDR1 is SGHNT and CDR2 is YENEEA. The CDR3 length is 13 residues. Trimming took 2 bases from V and 5 from J, leaving 10 bases between them. CDR3 in DNA: TGTGCCAGCAGCTTAACCAGGGTTAACGAGCAGTACTTC. Translated: CASSLTRVNEQYF.

This chain uses TRBV7-9 with TRBJ1-1, with TRBD1 matching 7 bases. The V gene end was trimmed by 7 bases and the J gene end by 2 bases; junction bases not matched to a gene: 7. The CDR3 sequence is 14 residues long. Germline V gene data show CDR1 as SEHNR and CDR2 as FQNEAQ (reference sequence). For the CDR3, the DNA is TGTGCCAGCATCTCGACAGGGTTAAACACTGAAGCTTTCTTT. Its protein product is CASISTGLNTEAFF.

The chain links TRBV6-1 to TRBJ1-3; D remains unclear. Germline CDR1 is MNHNS and CDR2 is SASEGT. This CDR3 spans 14 amino acids. With 4 bases removed from V and 2 bases from J, the gap between germline ends came to 9 bases. CDR3 protein: CASSVQVTGNTIYF. For the CDR3, the DNA is TGTGCCAGCAGTGTCCAGGTTACTGGAAACACCATATATTTT.

The rearrangement links TRBV5-8 to TRBJ2-2; 13 bases fit TRBD2. This CDR3 spans 15 amino acids. Trimming at V came to 7 bases and at J to 4 bases, leaving 4 bases not matched to a gene. The germline V gene has CDR1 SGHTS and CDR2 YDEGEE. The CDR3: CASSTSGRATGELFF. The CDR3 nucleotides are TGTGCCAGCTCCACTAGCGGGAGGGCCACCGGGGAGCTGTTTTTT.

V gene TRBV7-9 combines with J gene TRBJ1-1; TRBD1 aligns across 7 bases. This CDR3 is 17 amino acids long. Germline CDR1 reads SEHNR; CDR2 reads FQNEAQ (reference sequence). V dropped 5 bases and J dropped 3; count of bases not matched to a gene: 15. The CDR3 DNA sequence: TGTGCCAGCAGCCCGGACAGGCAGTCCGCTCTGGACACTGAAGCTTTCTTT. Protein: CASSPDRQSALDTEAFF. Full variable domain (rest looked up from reference TRBV7-9 and TRBJ1-1): DTGVSQNPRHKITKRGQNVTFRCDPISEHNRLYWYRQTLGQGPEFLTYFQNEAQLEKSRLLSDRFSAERPKGSFSTLEIQRTEQGDSAMYLCASSPDRQSALDTEAFFGQGTRLTVV.

The rearrangement joins TRBV28 to TRBJ1-4, with 7 bases lining up with TRBD1. The trim removed 5 bases at V and 8 bases at J, leaving 11 bases unmatched. Germline loops: CDR1 MDHEN, CDR2 SYDVKM. The CDR3 covers 15 residues. The CDR3, as DNA: TGTGCCAGCAGTCCGTCGGGACAGAGATACGAAAAACTGTTTTTT. Translating it yields CASSPSGQRYEKLFF.

The V call is TRBV7-2, the J call TRBJ1-2; D not resolved. Looked up from germline, CDR1 is SGHTA and CDR2 is FQGNSA. Trimming removed 5 bases from V and 3 bases from J, with 16 bases in between. This CDR3 region has 15 residues. The chain's CDR3 is CASSPNTEIDYGYTF. In DNA, the CDR3 is TGTGCCAGCAGCCCGAACACAGAAATCGACTATGGCTACACCTTC.

This sequence joins TRBV4-2 and TRBJ2-3; 7 bases are shared with TRBD2. The junction had 8 bases not matched to a gene; V was cut back by 5 bases and J by 3 bases. The germline gives CDR1 LGHNA, CDR2 YNFKEQ. The length of the CDR3 is 15 residues. CDR3 sequence reads: CASSLAGEGTDTQYF. The CDR3, as DNA: TGTGCCAGCAGCTTGGCCGGGGAGGGGACAGATACGCAGTATTTT.

The chain recombines TRBV6-5 with TRBJ1-2, with TRBD1 identical over 8 bases. The CDR3 is 12 residues long. V was pared by 7 bases and J by 4 bases, with 2 bases of the junction left unmatched. Germline loops: CDR1 MNHEY, CDR2 SVGAGI. The chain's CDR3 is CASTGTGYGYTF. CDR3 in DNA: TGTGCCAGCACGGGGACAGGCTATGGCTACACCTTC.

The chain has TRBV27 and TRBJ1-3, with D uncertain. Germline V gene data show CDR1 as MNHEY and CDR2 as SMNVEV (reference sequence). The CDR3 is 15 residues long. Trimming removed 6 bases at V and 0 bases at J, with 12 bases between. The CDR3 is CASSVTGSSGNTIYF. Here the CDR3 DNA reads TGTGCCAGCAGCGTAACGGGGAGCTCTGGAAACACCATATATTTT.

This sequence joins TRBV28 and TRBJ1-2; no clear D. Trimming cost V 3 bases and J 1 base, with 12 bases left between them. The germline V gene has CDR1 MDHEN and CDR2 SYDVKM. This CDR3 spans 15 amino acids. This CDR3 is CASSFPGENNYGYTF. The CDR3 DNA reads as TGTGCCAGCAGTTTCCCCGGGGAGAATAACTATGGCTACACCTTC.

V is TRBV6-5 and J is TRBJ2-5; 7 nucleotides align to TRBD1. Trimming at V came to 6 bases and at J to 5 bases, leaving 6 bases not matched to a gene. The CDR3 is 13 residues long. Germline loops: CDR1 MNHEY, CDR2 SVGAGI. Written as DNA, the CDR3 is TGTGCCAGCAGCCGACAGGGCGGGGAGACCCAGTACTTC. This encodes CASSRQGGETQYF.

V and J are TRBV5-4 and TRBJ2-2, with TRBD2 matching 8 bases. This CDR3 is 14 amino acids long. CDR1 is SGHNT and CDR2 is YYREEE in the germline V gene (reference sequence). V trimming: 4 bases; J trimming: 6 bases; junction bases outside the gene matches: 5. CDR3 coding DNA: TGTGCCAGCAGCACGGCGGGGGGATCCGGGGAGCTGTTTTTT. It specifies CASSTAGGSGELFF.

The chain carries TRBV19 and TRBJ1-1; TRBD1 matches 9 bases. The junction had 5 bases not matched to a gene; V was cut back by 1 base and J by 5 bases. The CDR3 runs 15 residues. CDR1 is LNHDA and CDR2 is SQIVND in the germline V gene (reference sequence). CDR3 nucleotide sequence: TGTGCCAGTAGTATAGGTCGGACAGGGGAAACTGAAGCTTTCTTT. Translating gives CASSIGRTGETEAFF.